A single sample is the source of the 6 T cell receptor beta chains below, sequenced in a study of T cell responses to AZD1222 COVID-19 vaccine. This table comes from immunoSEQ multiplex PCR, and its TCRdb copy is limited to in-frame clones, with some not included. The data show around 260,000 clones, with just over 90% seen just once and about 0.5% held by the top ten. Sequenced material: peripheral blood, taken on day 0 of AZD1222 vaccination. The receptors come from an adult in good health.

This clone was counted a single time. This sequence joins TRBV29-1 and TRBJ2-1; D is undetermined. Germline V gene sequence: CDR1 SQVTM, CDR2 ANQGSEA. CDR3 size: 11 residues. V lost 0 bases and J 10 bases, leaving 7 bases between the germline ends. CDR3 in DNA: TGCAGCGTTGAAGATTTAGGCGAGCAGTTCTTC. Translating it yields CSVEDLGEQFF.

The J gene is TRBJ2-7, the V gene TRBV6-5; TRBD1 matches 9 bases. V trimming: 5 bases; J trimming: 3 bases; junction bases outside the gene matches: 8. CDR3 length: 15 amino acids. Germline values: CDR1 MNHEY, CDR2 SVGAGI. The CDR3 spells CASSPGTGKNYEQYF. For the CDR3, the DNA is TGTGCCAGCAGTCCCGGGACAGGGAAGAACTACGAGCAGTACTTC.

The chain links TRBV3-1 (or the pseudogene TRBV3-2) to TRBJ2-7, with D hard to call. CDR1 is LGHDT and CDR2 is YNNKEL in the germline V gene (reference sequence). There are 12 residues in the CDR3. Trimming shortened V by 1 base and J by 6 bases, and 7 bases separated the two germline ends. In DNA form, the CDR3 reads TGTGCCAGCAGCCAAGTAGGTCTCGAGCAGTACTTC. Translation gives CASSQVGLEQYF.

V is TRBV28 and J is TRBJ2-1; D unclear. V dropped 2 bases and J dropped 2 bases, with 7 bases sitting between them. The CDR3 totals 14 residues. CDR1 and CDR2 (germline): MDHEN, SYDVKM. Here the CDR3 reads CASSLGWAYNEQFF. The CDR3 nucleotides are TGTGCCAGCAGTTTAGGGTGGGCCTACAATGAGCAGTTCTTC. Based on the CDR3 plus reference TRBV28 and TRBJ2-1, the full variable domain is DVKVTQSSRYLVKRTGEKVFLECVQDMDHENMFWYRQDPGLGLRLIYFSYDVKMKEKGDIPEGYSVSREKKERFSLILESASTNQTSMYLCASSLGWAYNEQFFGPGTRLTVL.

CDR3 sequence reads: CASSFYSSLNEKLFF. In nucleotides, the CDR3 is TGTGCCAGCAGTTTTTACTCCAGCCTTAATGAAAAACTGTTTTTT. The V and J genes are TRBV27 and TRBJ1-4; D is ambiguous. Germline assignment: CDR1 MNHEY and CDR2 SMNVEV (reference sequence). CDR3 length equals 15 residues. Trimming cost V 3 bases and J 4 bases, with 12 bases left between them.

This sequence joins TRBV7-9 and TRBJ1-1; D gene unclear. The germline CDR1 and CDR2 sequences are SEHNR and FQNEAQ (reference sequence). V shed 6 bases and J shed 1 base, with 12 bases lying between them. This CDR3 has 14 residues. CDR3 residues: CASRGRAENTEAFF. CDR3 DNA: TGTGCCAGCAGGGGGAGGGCAGAGAACACTGAAGCTTTCTTT.